This T cell receptor (beta chain) was sequenced for a study of technical replicates of blood from a few donors. Produced via immunoSEQ multiplex PCR; TCRdb's table is partial and in-frame only. Of about 79,000 clones listed, about 91% are singletons. CDR3 length: 13 amino acids. Germline lookup yields CDR1 ENHRY and CDR2 SYGVKD. The ends were cut back, 1 base at V and 7 bases at J, with 11 bases in the middle. The source material was T cells isolated from PBMCs. V is TRBV10-3 and J is TRBJ2-7, with D perhaps matching TRBD2 (5 bases). This receptor was taken from a human donor in good health. Some clones in this sample may be carry-over from other donors' samples. CDR3 loop: CAISELGVREQYF. The CDR3 bases are TGTGCCATCAGTGAGTTGGGAGTGAGGGAGCAGTACTTC.